The 22 T cell receptor beta chains given below trace back to one sample, sequenced in a study of STAT5B mutations in CD4+ large granular lymphocyte leukemia. Only in-frame clones appear in the TCRdb table, and some are missing; sequencing was by immunoSEQ multiplex PCR. Of 25,000 to 35,000 clones in the sample, roughly three quarters were seen once. The sample consisted of CD4+ T cells from blood buffy coats. These receptors originate from a human donor in good health.

V gene TRBV11-2 combines with J gene TRBJ1-5, with D unresolved. The V and J ends lost 3 bases and 4 bases respectively, with 16 bases between them. Germline V gene lookup returns CDR1 SGHAT and CDR2 FQNNGV. The CDR3 length is 16 residues. CDR3 nucleotides: TGTGCCAGCAGCTTGGTACAAGGCTCGGGGAATCAGCCCCAGCATTTT. Protein product: CASSLVQGSGNQPQHF.

The table lists this clone with a count of one. This sequence joins TRBV20-1 and TRBJ2-1; the D call may be TRBD1 or TRBD2 (6 bases each). The CDR3 runs to 11 residues. V was trimmed by 7 bases and J by 5 bases, leaving 9 bases between them. The germline V gene encodes CDR1 DFQATT and CDR2 SNEGSKA (reference sequence). CDR3 loop: CSEGGNNEQFF. CDR3 in DNA: TGCAGTGAGGGGGGAAACAATGAGCAGTTCTTC.

The chain has TRBV5-5 and TRBJ1-3; TRBD1 matches 7 bases. The CDR3 consists of 15 residues. The trim removed 4 bases at V and 4 bases at J, leaving 8 bases unmatched. CDR1 and CDR2 from the germline V gene are SGHKS and YYEKEE (reference sequence). The CDR3 region has the DNA TGTGCCAGCAGCGACGGGACAGTCGCAGGAAACACCATATATTTT. Translated, it gives CASSDGTVAGNTIYF.

This clone was counted only a few times. The chain has TRBV28 and TRBJ1-1, with no clear D. The CDR3 runs to 12 residues. Trimming removed 4 bases at V and 4 bases at J, with 7 bases between. The germline V gene has CDR1 MDHEN and CDR2 SYDVKM. The CDR3 protein is CASSSRVTEAFF. The CDR3, as DNA: TGTGCCAGCAGTTCTCGGGTCACTGAAGCTTTCTTT.

This sequence joins TRBV19 and TRBJ2-1; D is unclear. The germline V gene has CDR1 LNHDA and CDR2 SQIVND (reference sequence). The CDR3 loop spans 16 amino acids. The germline V and J ends were trimmed by 1 base and 0 bases, with 10 bases remaining between them. CDR3 sequence: CASSIGLPSSYNEQFF. Here the CDR3 DNA reads TGTGCCAGTAGTATAGGACTGCCCAGCTCCTACAATGAGCAGTTCTTC.

V gene TRBV28 combines with J gene TRBJ2-5, with D possibly called TRBD1 or TRBD2 (6 bases each). The CDR3 covers 14 residues. Germline loops: CDR1 MDHEN, CDR2 SYDVKM. Trimming pared 5 bases from V and 2 bases from J, leaving 12 bases between. The CDR3 coding sequence is TGTGCCAGCAGTGAGGGGGACTGGCAAGAGACCCAGTACTTC. Its protein is CASSEGDWQETQYF. Full variable domain (missing parts from reference TRBV28 and TRBJ2-5): DVKVTQSSRYLVKRTGEKVFLECVQDMDHENMFWYRQDPGLGLRLIYFSYDVKMKEKGDIPEGYSVSREKKERFSLILESASTNQTSMYLCASSEGDWQETQYFGPGTRLLVL.

This clone was observed a handful of times. This chain joins TRBV10-3 and TRBJ2-2; D gene uncertain. CDR1 and CDR2 from the germline V gene are ENHRY and SYGVKD. The ends were cut back, 3 bases at V and 1 base at J, with 9 bases in the middle. CDR3 length: 15 amino acids. The CDR3 coding sequence is TGTGCCATCAGTGACTTGTCGGGGAACACCGGGGAGCTGTTTTTT. Protein product: CAISDLSGNTGELFF.

The V call is TRBV7-2, the J call TRBJ1-1; possible D gene TRBD1, 5 bases. In germline, CDR1 is SGHTA, CDR2 FQGNSA. Trimming took 5 bases from V and 0 from J, leaving 19 bases between them. CDR3 length: 17 residues. Here the CDR3 reads CASSQRGRTHMNTEAFF. For the CDR3, the DNA is TGTGCCAGCAGCCAACGGGGACGGACCCACATGAACACTGAAGCTTTCTTT.

There are a few counts of this clone. The chain joins TRBV2 to TRBJ2-1, with TRBD2 matching 8 bases. Germline lookup yields CDR1 SNHLY and CDR2 FYNNEI. J gave up 4 bases and V 7 bases, and 3 bases lay outside the gene matches. CDR3 length: 13 amino acids. In DNA, the CDR3 is TGTGCCAGCAAGCGGGGGACGTACAATGAGCAGTTCTTC. Protein sequence: CASKRGTYNEQFF. Supplemented by reference TRBV2 and TRBJ2-1, the full variable domain reads EPEVTQTPSHQVTQMGQEVILRCVPISNHLYFYWYRQILGQKVEFLVSFYNNEISEKSEIFDDQFSVERPDGSNFTLKIRSTKLEDSAMYFCASKRGTYNEQFFGPGTRLTVL.

This clone was detected a few times. The chain joins TRBV6-6 to TRBJ1-5; D not resolved. Trimming took off 8 bases at V and 7 bases at J, with 9 bases between the two ends. CDR3 length: 11 residues. Germline CDR1 MNHNY, CDR2 SVGAGI (reference sequence). For the CDR3, the DNA is TGTGCCAGCGGACTGAGACAGCCCCAGCATTTT. Amino acids: CASGLRQPQHF.

The rearrangement uses TRBV6-5 and TRBJ2-1; 13 nucleotides align to TRBD2. Unmatched junction bases numbered 6, after V lost 1 base and J lost 9 bases. CDR1 MNHEY and CDR2 SVGAGI come from the germline V gene. CDR3 length: 16 residues. DNA for the CDR3: TGTGCCAGCAGTTACTGGGGACTAGCGGGGAATCGTGAGCAGTTCTTC. It yields the protein CASSYWGLAGNREQFF.

The chain employs TRBV28 and TRBJ1-5, with TRBD1 as a possible D gene (6 bases). Germline loops: CDR1 MDHEN, CDR2 SYDVKM. Between the trimmed V and J ends, which lost 3 bases and 7 bases, there was a span of 7 bases. This CDR3 region has 12 residues. The CDR3 reads CASSFGGQPQHF. Written as DNA, the CDR3 is TGTGCCAGCAGTTTTGGGGGCCAGCCCCAGCATTTT.

This clone was detected once. This rearrangement joins TRBV2 to TRBJ1-6; D ambiguous. The CDR3 spans 15 residues. Trimming removed 5 bases from V and 6 bases from J, with 14 bases in between. Germline V CDR1 and CDR2: SNHLY, FYNNEI. The CDR3 loop is CASSMETAGNSPLHF. CDR3 coding DNA: TGTGCCAGCAGTATGGAGACCGCGGGTAATTCACCCCTCCACTTT. Complete variable domain (other parts from reference TRBV2 and TRBJ1-6): EPEVTQTPSHQVTQMGQEVILRCVPISNHLYFYWYRQILGQKVEFLVSFYNNEISEKSEIFDDQFSVERPDGSNFTLKIRSTKLEDSAMYFCASSMETAGNSPLHFGNGTRLTVT.

The genes are TRBV6-6 and TRBJ2-1; the D gene is possibly TRBD1 (6 bases). This CDR3 is 14 amino acids long. The ends were cut back, 2 bases at V and 6 bases at J, with 11 bases in the middle. From germline, CDR1 is MNHNY and CDR2 SVGAGI (reference sequence). CDR3 loop: CASSYGQGGNEQFF. The CDR3 coding sequence is TGTGCCAGCAGTTACGGGCAAGGGGGCAATGAGCAGTTCTTC.

The chain carries TRBV7-8 and TRBJ2-7; D remains unclear. CDR1 is SGHVS, CDR2 FQNEAQ, per germline. The germline V and J ends were trimmed by 3 bases and 3 bases, with 12 bases remaining between them. The CDR3 runs 14 residues. CDR3 DNA: TGTGCCAGCAGCTTGGTAGACGGAGACTACGAGCAGTACTTC. Its translation is CASSLVDGDYEQYF.

This clone has more than one count but fewer than ten. The chain couples TRBV5-4 to TRBJ1-2, with TRBD1 matching over 8 bases. Germline V gene lookup returns CDR1 SGHNT and CDR2 YYREEE (reference sequence). Trimming took 4 bases from V and 2 from J; bases not matched to a gene: 4. CDR3 length: 14 amino acids. CDR3: CASSPDRENYGYTF. The CDR3 DNA sequence: TGTGCCAGCAGCCCGGACAGGGAAAACTATGGCTACACCTTC.

This chain connects TRBV7-9 to TRBJ1-1; the D gene is possibly TRBD1 (5 bases). V was cut by 1 base and J by 1 base, with 13 bases left in between. This CDR3 region has 16 residues. Germline assignment: CDR1 SEHNR and CDR2 FQNEAQ (reference sequence). CDR3: CASSLDPGAPNTEAFF. CDR3 sequence (DNA): TGTGCCAGCAGCTTAGACCCCGGGGCCCCGAACACTGAAGCTTTCTTT.

The rearrangement links TRBV5-1 to TRBJ2-1, with TRBD2 as a possible D gene (5 bases). The CDR3 is made up of 19 amino acids. Germline lookup yields CDR1 SGHRS and CDR2 YFSETQ. The ends were cut back, 4 bases at V and 6 bases at J, with 29 bases in the middle. CDR3 in amino acids: CASSTFGSGGHRSGNEQFF. The DNA of the CDR3 is TGCGCCAGCAGCACCTTTGGGAGTGGAGGCCACCGATCGGGCAATGAGCAGTTCTTC.

The chain carries TRBV5-4 and TRBJ1-3; D perhaps matches TRBD1 (5 bases). The germline gives CDR1 SGHNT, CDR2 YYREEE (reference sequence). The CDR3 extends over 15 amino acids. The V and J ends lost 0 bases and 7 bases respectively, with 14 bases between them. DNA for the CDR3: TGTGCCAGCAGCTTGGATCAGGGAGTTTCCAACACCATATATTTT. It translates to CASSLDQGVSNTIYF.

V and J are TRBV10-1 and TRBJ2-7, with TRBD2 matching over 7 bases. CDR3 size: 23 residues. CDR1 and CDR2 (germline): WNHNN, SYGVQD (reference sequence). J was trimmed by 1 base and V by 5 bases; bases with no gene match: 32. The CDR3 loop is CASSSRETRGWRDEADISYEQYV. CDR3 bases: TGCGCCAGCAGTTCCCGGGAGACGCGGGGGTGGAGGGATGAAGCGGACATATCCTACGAGCAGTACGTC.

This chain joins TRBV18 and TRBJ1-1; D call uncertain. This CDR3 spans 15 amino acids. Germline CDR1 KGHSH, CDR2 LQKENI. V shed 0 bases and J shed 0 bases, with 8 bases lying between them. The CDR3 bases are TGTGCCAGCTCACCACCGACACGGATGAACACTGAAGCTTTCTTT. It specifies CASSPPTRMNTEAFF.

The J gene is TRBJ1-1, the V gene TRBV7-9; 8 bases line up with TRBD1. Germline lookup yields CDR1 SEHNR and CDR2 FQNEAQ (reference sequence). CDR3 size: 13 residues. J gave up 7 bases and V 5 bases, and 6 bases lay outside the gene matches. CDR3 protein: CASSTYRGIEAFF. The CDR3 DNA is TGTGCCAGCAGCACCTACAGGGGGATTGAAGCTTTCTTT.